These 27 T cell receptor beta chains were sequenced from one sample in a study of T-cell reconstitution after alpha-beta-depleted transplantation in children. The TCRbeta library was prepared with unique molecular identifiers. Each CDR3 protein gets one entry after TCRdb re-called the PCR reads with MiXCR. The sample yields 500,000 or so distinct CDR3 sequences, about 33% seen once. Material: PBMCs from the stem cell graft donor, obtained from the stem cell graft. The source of these receptors is a human donor who donated a stem cell graft to a child with aplastic anemia.

The chain carries TRBV5-1 and TRBJ1-2, with 8 positions matching TRBD1. This CDR3 contains 17 residues. Germline V gives CDR1 SGHRS, CDR2 YFSETQ. The ends lost 4 bases at V and 3 bases at J; junction bases unmatched: 14. CDR3 coding DNA: TGCGCCAGCAGCGGCACGAGCCCGGACAGGGTGTACTATGGCTACACCTTC. Its translation: CASSGTSPDRVYYGYTF.

The chain is built from TRBV7-2 and TRBJ1-1; a weak D match, TRBD1 (6 bases). Trimming cost V 5 bases and J 1 base, with 17 bases left between them. The CDR3 totals 16 residues. Germline assignment: CDR1 SGHTA and CDR2 FQGNSA. The CDR3 loop reads CASSQPEQGANTEAFF. The CDR3 coding sequence is TGTGCCAGCAGCCAGCCAGAACAGGGAGCGAACACTGAAGCTTTCTTT.

The V gene is TRBV5-4, the J gene TRBJ2-1, with D tentatively TRBD2 (6 bases). Germline assignment: CDR1 SGHNT and CDR2 YYREEE (reference sequence). The CDR3 covers 15 residues. Trimming took 2 bases from V and 5 from J, leaving 14 bases between them. This chain's CDR3 is CASSFDGRGNNEQFF. The CDR3 bases are TGTGCCAGCAGCTTCGATGGACGGGGGAACAATGAGCAGTTCTTC.

This chain connects TRBV11-2 to TRBJ2-2; D uncertain. V lost 5 bases and J 4 bases, leaving 29 bases between the germline ends. Per germline, CDR1 SGHAT and CDR2 FQNNGV. CDR3 length: 20 residues. The CDR3 DNA follows: TGTGCCAGCAGCCCGAAATACCTTTCCCAGTCGGGTCGCGGCACCGGGGAGCTGTTTTTT. Its protein product is CASSPKYLSQSGRGTGELFF.

J is TRBJ2-3 and V is TRBV9; 9 bases match TRBD1. Germline CDR1 and CDR2: SGDLS and YYNGEE. Unmatched junction bases numbered 2, after V lost 0 bases and J lost 0 bases. The CDR3 has 16 amino acids. DNA of the CDR3: TGTGCCAGCAGCGTAGTCGGGACAGGGAGCACAGATACGCAGTATTTT. This sequence encodes CASSVVGTGSTDTQYF.

This clonotype was detected only a few times. The DNA of the CDR3 is TGCAGTGCTAGCCCCAGGGGACGTAACTATGGCTACACCTTC. It translates to CSASPRGRNYGYTF. This chain uses TRBV20-1 with TRBJ1-2; the D gene is possibly TRBD1 (6 bases). CDR1 and CDR2 from the germline V gene are DFQATT and SNEGSKA (reference sequence). This CDR3 has 14 residues. The V and J ends lost 3 bases and 1 base respectively, with 12 bases between them.

The rearrangement links TRBV7-6 to TRBJ2-5; D is unresolved. The germline CDR1 and CDR2 sequences are SGHVS and FNYEAQ. V lost 1 base, J lost 5 bases, and 14 bases lay in between. The CDR3 runs to 15 residues. The CDR3 reads CASSLGAFSRETQYF. The CDR3 DNA reads TGTGCCAGCAGCTTAGGCGCTTTTAGTAGGGAGACCCAGTACTTC.

This chain joins TRBV6-1 and TRBJ1-5; 7 nucleotides line up with TRBD1. The ends lost 7 bases at V and 2 bases at J; junction bases unmatched: 8. CDR3 length equals 15 residues. Germline values: CDR1 MNHNS, CDR2 SASEGT. DNA for the CDR3: TGTGCCAGCATCCTATCCCAGGGGGGCAATCAGCCCCAGCATTTT. Amino acid sequence: CASILSQGGNQPQHF.

The chain carries TRBV7-2 and TRBJ2-3; possibly TRBD2 for D (6 bases). The germline V gene has CDR1 SGHTA and CDR2 FQGNSA. Trimming removed 2 bases at V and 6 bases at J, with 12 bases between. The CDR3 has 14 residues. In DNA, the CDR3 is TGTGCCAGCAGCTTAAGGGACTCACCGGATACGCAGTATTTT. As protein: CASSLRDSPDTQYF.

The chain carries TRBV7-9 and TRBJ1-2; 9 bases are shared with TRBD1. V shed 3 bases and J 5 bases; nucleotides not matched to a gene: 13. The germline gives CDR1 SEHNR, CDR2 FQNEAQ (reference sequence). The CDR3 totals 17 residues. The DNA for the CDR3 is TGTGCCAGCAGCTTTGGGGGGACAGGGTATATTCAATATGGCTACACCTTC. It encodes CASSFGGTGYIQYGYTF.

The CDR3 bases are TGTGCCAGCAGCCTGACAGGGACCCTCTACCGCTCTGGAAACACCATATATTTT. Its translation is CASSLTGTLYRSGNTIYF. J is TRBJ1-3 and V is TRBV14; 7 nucleotides line up with TRBD1. V was clipped by 4 bases and J by 0 bases; unmatched bases: 12. Germline CDR1 reads SGHDN; CDR2 reads FVKESK. The CDR3 runs to 18 residues. Drawing the rest from reference TRBV14 and TRBJ1-3, the complete variable domain is EAGVTQFPSHSVIEKGQTVTLRCDPISGHDNLYWYRRVMGKEIKFLLHFVKESKQDESGMPNNRFLAERTGGTYSTLKVQPAELEDSGVYFCASSLTGTLYRSGNTIYFGEGSWLTVV.

This rearrangement joins TRBV7-2 to TRBJ2-5; the match to TRBD2 covers 10 bases. CDR1 is SGHTA and CDR2 is FQGNSA in the germline V gene. V shed 5 bases, J shed 4 bases, and the junction held 4 bases outside the gene matches. CDR3 length: 14 amino acids. DNA for the CDR3: TGTGCCAGCAGCCCGGGACTAGCGTTAGAGACCCAGTACTTC. As protein: CASSPGLALETQYF.

In its sample, this clonotype was seen a few times. The chain joins TRBV20-1 to TRBJ1-5; no definite D call. The CDR3 length is 15 residues. Deletions cut 4 bases from V and 3 bases from J, with 16 bases between. Germline lookup yields CDR1 DFQATT and CDR2 SNEGSKA (reference sequence). CDR3 amino acids: CSANVYRTPNQPQHF. CDR3 sequence (DNA): TGCAGTGCTAACGTCTACCGGACTCCCAATCAGCCCCAGCATTTT.

The chain has TRBV6-1 and TRBJ2-3, with D perhaps TRBD2 (7 bases). V lost 7 bases to trimming and J lost 0 bases, with 14 bases between them. The germline V gene has CDR1 MNHNS and CDR2 SASEGT. There are 15 residues in the CDR3. The CDR3 nucleotides are TGTGCCAGCACCCCTAGGGGGGGGAGCACAGATACGCAGTATTTT. Residues: CASTPRGGSTDTQYF.

The chain recombines TRBV19 with TRBJ1-2, with TRBD1 as a possible D gene (6 bases). Trimming removed 5 bases from V and 3 bases from J, with 13 bases in between. Germline V gives CDR1 LNHDA, CDR2 SQIVND (reference sequence). The CDR3 is made up of 14 amino acids. CDR3 loop: CASSYREWDYGYTF. As DNA, the CDR3 is TGTGCCAGTAGTTACAGGGAGTGGGACTATGGCTACACCTTC.

This clonotype was counted between two and nine times. The chain combines TRBV29-1 with TRBJ2-7; TRBD1 or TRBD2 may be the D gene (5 bases each). In germline, CDR1 is SQVTM, CDR2 ANQGSEA. V gave up 3 bases and J gave up 2 bases, with 11 bases separating them. The CDR3 is 13 amino acids. The CDR3 sequence: CSVERDGPYEQYF. CDR3 coding DNA: TGCAGCGTTGAGAGGGACGGGCCCTACGAGCAGTACTTC.

The sample holds a few counts of this clonotype. The chain has TRBV6-1 and TRBJ2-1; the match to TRBD2 covers 14 bases. CDR1 is MNHNS and CDR2 is SASEGT in the germline V gene. V shed 7 bases, J shed 7 bases, and the junction held 12 bases outside the gene matches. This CDR3 region has 17 residues. CDR3 bases: TGTGCCAGCAATACCCGGGGACTAGCGGGAGATAGGAATGAGCAGTTCTTC. This gives the protein CASNTRGLAGDRNEQFF.

V gene TRBV12-3 or TRBV12-4 combines with J gene TRBJ2-7; 7 bases map to TRBD1. The junction had 5 bases not matched to a gene; V was cut back by 6 bases and J by 0 bases. CDR3 length: 14 amino acids. Written as DNA, the CDR3 is TGTGCCAGCAGCGTCGACAGGGTCTCCTACGAGCAGTACTTC. This codes for CASSVDRVSYEQYF.

This clonotype was found a few times. This chain uses TRBV20-1 with TRBJ2-3; D possibly corresponds to TRBD2 (6 bases). The germline CDR1 and CDR2 sequences are DFQATT and SNEGSKA (reference sequence). This CDR3 contains 14 residues. Trimming removed 4 bases from V and 2 bases from J, with 13 bases in between. The CDR3 sequence: CSAKAWGVTDTQYF. The CDR3 nucleotides read TGCAGTGCTAAGGCGTGGGGGGTCACAGATACGCAGTATTTT.

The CDR3 spells CASSSPRLAAYNEQFF. CDR3 nucleotide sequence: TGTGCCAGCAGTTCTCCCCGACTAGCGGCCTACAATGAGCAGTTCTTC. The chain links TRBV6-2 or TRBV6-3 to TRBJ2-1, with 9 bases fitting TRBD2. In germline, CDR1 is MNHEY, CDR2 SVGEGT. This CDR3 has 16 amino acids. J gave up 2 bases and V 4 bases, and 6 bases lay outside the gene matches.

In this sample, this clonotype turned up a few times. This chain uses TRBV29-1 with TRBJ2-7, with D maybe TRBD1 (5 bases). The CDR3 loop spans 14 amino acids. V was trimmed by 5 bases and J by 2 bases, leaving 16 bases between them. Germline CDR1 and CDR2: SQVTM and ANQGSEA. This chain's CDR3 is CSVHIPGSPYEQYV. As DNA, the CDR3 is TGCAGCGTTCACATTCCAGGGTCCCCCTACGAGCAGTACGTC.

This clonotype showed up just a few times. V and J are TRBV6-4 and TRBJ1-1; D uncertain. V was pared by 6 bases and J by 2 bases, with 13 bases between. The CDR3 totals 14 residues. Per the germline V gene, CDR1 is MRHNA and CDR2 is SNTAGT. In DNA form, the CDR3 reads TGTGCCAGCAGGGATAGTGGGGTCAACACTGAAGCTTTCTTT. Amino acid sequence: CASRDSGVNTEAFF.

The CDR3 spells CAWSVRSAYEQYV. The CDR3 DNA reads TGTGCCTGGAGTGTAAGGTCTGCCTACGAGCAGTACGTC. This sequence joins TRBV30 and TRBJ2-7; no clear D. V lost 0 bases and J lost 2, with 8 bases in between. Per the germline V gene, CDR1 is GTSNPN and CDR2 is SVGIG (reference sequence). CDR3 size: 13 residues.

This chain joins TRBV10-3 and TRBJ1-3; 8 bases align to TRBD1. With V trimmed by 2 bases and J by 0 bases, 6 bases remained unmatched. CDR1 is ENHRY and CDR2 is SYGVKD in the germline V gene. CDR3 length: 17 residues. The CDR3 reads CAISERQGTLSGNTIYF. The CDR3 bases are TGTGCCATCAGTGAGAGACAGGGGACGCTCTCTGGAAACACCATATATTTT.

This clonotype was detected a few times. The V call is TRBV20-1, the J call TRBJ2-1; TRBD2 matches 10 bases. The trim removed 5 bases at V and 6 bases at J, leaving 10 bases unmatched. Germline CDR1 is DFQATT and CDR2 is SNEGSKA (reference sequence). CDR3 length equals 15 residues. The CDR3 DNA reads TGCAGTGCTGCTTCTAGCGGGAGTTCAGTCAATGAGCAGTTCTTC. Its protein product is CSAASSGSSVNEQFF.

This clonotype came up a few times. The chain uses TRBV28 and TRBJ2-7; 8 bases line up with TRBD1. The V and J ends lost 4 bases and 6 bases, in that order; junction bases with no gene match: 11. Germline loops: CDR1 MDHEN, CDR2 SYDVKM. There are 15 residues in the CDR3. The CDR3 DNA is TGTGCCAGCAGTTCCACGGACAGGGTCGAACGCGAGCAGTACTTC. This sequence encodes CASSSTDRVEREQYF.

This clonotype has only a few counts. The chain employs TRBV11-3 and TRBJ2-1; 13 bases are a match to TRBD2. The length of the CDR3 is 15 residues. V lost 6 bases, J lost 7 bases, and 6 bases stayed unmatched. The germline CDR1 and CDR2 sequences are SGHNT and YENEEA. The CDR3 here is CASSWTSGSRNEQFF. The CDR3 coding sequence is TGTGCCAGCAGTTGGACTAGCGGGAGTCGGAATGAGCAGTTCTTC. The variable domain in full, with the rest retrieved from reference TRBV11-3 and TRBJ2-1, is EAGVVQSPRYKIIEKKQPVAFWCNPISGHNTLYWYLQNLGQGPELLIRYENEEAVDDSQLPKDRFSAERLKGVDSTLKIQPAELGDSAVYLCASSWTSGSRNEQFFGPGTRLTVL.